A single sample gave rise to the 5 T cell receptor beta chains below, sequenced in a study of radiotherapy plus CTLA-4 blockade in lung cancer. Assay: immunoSEQ multiplex PCR; the TCRdb copy retains only in-frame clones and omits some. The sample lists 70,000 to 95,000 clones, about four fifths occurring once. Sequencing used peripheral blood, obtained from a patient treated with radiotherapy plus ipilimumab. These receptors originate from a human donor with non-small cell lung cancer that progressed on radiotherapy plus ipilimumab.

The chain combines TRBV30 with TRBJ2-7; D unresolved. The CDR3 contains 14 residues. Trimming cost V 1 base and J 0 bases, with 10 bases left between them. Germline CDR1 reads GTSNPN; CDR2 reads SVGIG (reference sequence). The CDR3 DNA follows: TGTGCCTGGAGTGAGGGTGGCAACTCCTACGAGCAGTACTTC. Residues: CAWSEGGNSYEQYF.

The genes are TRBV6-4 and TRBJ1-4; D is unclear. The CDR3 loop spans 12 amino acids. Trimming cost V 9 bases and J 5 bases, with 10 bases left between them. The V gene's germline CDR1 is MRHNA and CDR2 SNTAGT. The CDR3 sequence: CARNQENEKLFF. The CDR3 DNA sequence: TGTGCCAGGAACCAGGAGAATGAAAAACTGTTTTTT.

This clone was seen once. J is TRBJ2-7 and V is TRBV9, with D uncertain. Trimming removed 4 bases at V and 0 bases at J, with 14 bases between. Germline CDR1 reads SGDLS; CDR2 reads YYNGEE. The CDR3 loop spans 15 amino acids. DNA of the CDR3: TGTGCCAGCAGCCCCCGGTTGACCCCCTCCTACGAGCAGTACTTC. Residues: CASSPRLTPSYEQYF.

DNA for the CDR3: TGTGCCATCTCGCCGGGCATGAACACTGAAGCTTTCTTT. Translated: CAISPGMNTEAFF. The rearrangement uses TRBV10-3 and TRBJ1-1; unclear D gene. V lost 8 bases, J lost 0 bases, and 10 bases lay in between. The CDR3 length is 13 residues. Germline CDR1 and CDR2: ENHRY and SYGVKD.

This clone was seen a handful of times. V is TRBV28 and J is TRBJ1-6; 7 bases line up with TRBD1. V trimming: 5 bases; J trimming: 10 bases; junction bases outside the gene matches: 11. Germline CDR1 MDHEN, CDR2 SYDVKM. There are 15 residues in the CDR3. In DNA form, the CDR3 reads TGTGCCAGCAGTGCTCCGGGACAGTTTCGGTCACCCCTCCACTTT. As protein: CASSAPGQFRSPLHF.